This entry concerns a single TCR beta chain. Its matching antigen is unknown. Given a much more abundant clone one base away, this may be a read error. These data originate in a study of T cell repertoires in cytomegalovirus infection. On the study more broadly: CMV infection and matching HLA type were both indicated by public TCR beta signatures.

TCRdb independently ran MiXCR on the reads; one entry per CDR3 protein. In the table there are 900,000 to 950,000 distinct CDR3 sequences, roughly 30% of which are singletons. The starting material was cultured CD8+ T cells from PBMCs, obtained from culture after CMV antigen stimulation. This TCR came from a human donor in good health (CMV status not recorded). Some clones in this sample may be carry-over from other donors' samples.

The CDR3 bases are TGTGCCAGCAGCTTAGAGGGGGGACAGGGGCCCTACTACAAGCAGTACGTC. It encodes CASSLEGGQGPYYKQYV. The chain links TRBV7-2 to TRBJ2-7, with 10 bases fitting TRBD1. Germline CDR1 is SGHTA and CDR2 is FQGNSA. CDR3 length: 17 amino acids.